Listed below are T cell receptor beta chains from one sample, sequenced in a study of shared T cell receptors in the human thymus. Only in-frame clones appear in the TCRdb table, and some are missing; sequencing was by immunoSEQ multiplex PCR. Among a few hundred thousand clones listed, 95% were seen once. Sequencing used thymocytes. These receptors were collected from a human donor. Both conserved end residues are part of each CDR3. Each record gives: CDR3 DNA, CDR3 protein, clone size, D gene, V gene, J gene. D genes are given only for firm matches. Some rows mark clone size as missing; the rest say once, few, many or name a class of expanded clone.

CDR3nt: TGTGCCACCCACCCTGAAGCTTTCTTT; CDR3aa: CATHPEAFF; abundance: NA; d_gene: NA; v_gene: TRBV28; j_gene: TRBJ1-1
CDR3nt: TGCGCCAGCACCCATCAGCCCCAGCATTTT; CDR3aa: CASTHQPQHF; abundance: NA; d_gene: NA; v_gene: TRBV23-1; j_gene: TRBJ1-5
CDR3nt: TGTGCCAGCAGCTTAGGGGTAGCGGGATTCGGCCAGTACTTC; CDR3aa: CASSLGVAGFGQYF; abundance: NA; d_gene: TRBD2; v_gene: TRBV11-2; j_gene: TRBJ2-5
CDR3nt: TGTGCCAGCAGTGGAAGGTCGCGGCAGCTCCACTACGAGCAGTACTTC; CDR3aa: CASSGRSRQLHYEQYF; abundance: NA; d_gene: NA; v_gene: TRBV6-1; j_gene: TRBJ2-7
CDR3nt: TGCGCCAGCAAACAGGGGGCCCAGGAAAAACTGTTTTTT; CDR3aa: CASKQGAQEKLFF; abundance: NA; d_gene: TRBD1; v_gene: TRBV5-1; j_gene: TRBJ1-4
CDR3nt: TGTGCCAGCAGTCGACAGGGGGTCACCGGGGAGCTGTTTTTT; CDR3aa: CASSRQGVTGELFF; abundance: NA; d_gene: TRBD1; v_gene: TRBV27; j_gene: TRBJ2-2
CDR3nt: TGTGCCAGCGACGGGACAGACTATGGCTACACCTTC; CDR3aa: CASDGTDYGYTF; abundance: NA; d_gene: TRBD1; v_gene: TRBV6-1; j_gene: TRBJ1-2
CDR3nt: TGCGCCAGCAGCCAAGACCCCCTGATCGAGGAGGAGGACACTGAAGCTTTCTTT; CDR3aa: CASSQDPLIEEEDTEAFF; abundance: NA; d_gene: NA; v_gene: TRBV4-3; j_gene: TRBJ1-1
CDR3nt: TGTGCCAGCAGCCGAGGAGGGAGGGAAGGCACCGGGGAGCTGTTTTTT; CDR3aa: CASSRGGREGTGELFF; abundance: NA; d_gene: TRBD2; v_gene: TRBV4-2; j_gene: TRBJ2-2
CDR3nt: TGTGCCTGGAGTGTTAGGGCAGGACATGTTGGCAATCAGCCCCAGCATTTT; CDR3aa: CAWSVRAGHVGNQPQHF; abundance: NA; d_gene: NA; v_gene: TRBV30; j_gene: TRBJ1-5
CDR3nt: TGTGCCAGCAGCCGACAGGGTAACACTGAAGCTTTCTTT; CDR3aa: CASSRQGNTEAFF; abundance: NA; d_gene: TRBD1; v_gene: TRBV28; j_gene: TRBJ1-1
CDR3nt: TGTGCCAGCTTCAGACAGGGGGGGGCAGAGGAGACTGAAGCTTTCTTT; CDR3aa: CASFRQGGAEETEAFF; abundance: NA; d_gene: TRBD1; v_gene: TRBV5-8; j_gene: TRBJ1-1
CDR3nt: TGTGCCAGCTCAAGGGGGACAGGGGATTACAATGAGCAGTTCTTC; CDR3aa: CASSRGTGDYNEQFF; abundance: NA; d_gene: TRBD1; v_gene: TRBV18; j_gene: TRBJ2-1
CDR3nt: TGTGCCATCAGGTGGGGACTAGCGGGAAAGGGGTCCTACGAGCAGTACTTC; CDR3aa: CAIRWGLAGKGSYEQYF; abundance: NA; d_gene: TRBD2; v_gene: TRBV10-3; j_gene: TRBJ2-7
CDR3nt: TGTGCCAGCAGCCACAGACAGGGGGTGCGAGGCTACACCTTC; CDR3aa: CASSHRQGVRGYTF; abundance: once; d_gene: TRBD1; v_gene: TRBV28; j_gene: TRBJ1-2
CDR3nt: TGTGCCAGCAGTTTCGAAAGGGAGTACGAGCAGTACTTC; CDR3aa: CASSFEREYEQYF; abundance: NA; d_gene: NA; v_gene: TRBV28; j_gene: TRBJ2-7
CDR3nt: TGTGCCAGCCACACAGGGATTGGCAATCAGCCCCAGCATTTT; CDR3aa: CASHTGIGNQPQHF; abundance: NA; d_gene: NA; v_gene: TRBV27; j_gene: TRBJ1-5
CDR3nt: TGTGCCAGCAGCGCCTCCAAGGGGGCGTGGGAGCAGTACTTC; CDR3aa: CASSASKGAWEQYF; abundance: NA; d_gene: TRBD1; v_gene: TRBV27; j_gene: TRBJ2-7
CDR3nt: TGTGCCAGCAGTGACCTATCAGGGGACCTGCCATATGGCTACACCTTC; CDR3aa: CASSDLSGDLPYGYTF; abundance: few; d_gene: NA; v_gene: TRBV6-1; j_gene: TRBJ1-2
CDR3nt: TGTGCCAGCAGCCTCCCTAGCACAGATACGCAGTATTTT; CDR3aa: CASSLPSTDTQYF; abundance: NA; d_gene: NA; v_gene: TRBV27; j_gene: TRBJ2-3
CDR3nt: TGCAGCGTTGCTAAGCGGGGCACAGATACGCAGTATTTT; CDR3aa: CSVAKRGTDTQYF; abundance: NA; d_gene: NA; v_gene: TRBV29-1; j_gene: TRBJ2-3
CDR3nt: TGTGCCAGTAGTATGGGACAGGGGGACAATGAGCAGTTCTTC; CDR3aa: CASSMGQGDNEQFF; abundance: NA; d_gene: TRBD1; v_gene: TRBV19; j_gene: TRBJ2-1
CDR3nt: TGTGCCAGCTCAGCTGACAGCTATGGCTACACCTTC; CDR3aa: CASSADSYGYTF; abundance: NA; d_gene: NA; v_gene: TRBV18; j_gene: TRBJ1-2
CDR3nt: TGTGCCAGCAGCTACCTTCGGGACAACCGCCCTAATGAAAAACTGTTTTTT; CDR3aa: CASSYLRDNRPNEKLFF; abundance: NA; d_gene: NA; v_gene: TRBV5-6; j_gene: TRBJ1-4
CDR3nt: TGCAGCGTGGGACAGATTGAGTACAATGAGCAGTTCTTC; CDR3aa: CSVGQIEYNEQFF; abundance: NA; d_gene: TRBD1; v_gene: TRBV29-1; j_gene: TRBJ2-1
CDR3nt: TGCGCCAGCACCTTGAATGGGACAGGGGGTAGCTATGGCTACACCTTC; CDR3aa: CASTLNGTGGSYGYTF; abundance: NA; d_gene: TRBD1; v_gene: TRBV10-2; j_gene: TRBJ1-2
CDR3nt: TGTGCCAGCAGCTTAGTAGGATCCTCTGACAATGAGCAGTTCTTC; CDR3aa: CASSLVGSSDNEQFF; abundance: once; d_gene: NA; v_gene: TRBV7-9; j_gene: TRBJ2-1
CDR3nt: TGTGCCAGCAGCATGGGGAGGGACTCCCTTTTCCCCTACGAGCAGTACTTC; CDR3aa: CASSMGRDSLFPYEQYF; abundance: NA; d_gene: TRBD2; v_gene: TRBV5-4; j_gene: TRBJ2-7
CDR3nt: TGTGCCAGCATAAGAGGACAAGGAGGTTTCGAGCAGTACTTC; CDR3aa: CASIRGQGGFEQYF; abundance: NA; d_gene: NA; v_gene: TRBV7-9; j_gene: TRBJ2-7
CDR3nt: TGCAGCGTTGAGCTGGACAGGGGCTACGAGCAGTACTTC; CDR3aa: CSVELDRGYEQYF; abundance: NA; d_gene: TRBD1; v_gene: TRBV29-1; j_gene: TRBJ2-7
CDR3nt: TGTGCCAGAAGTCGACAGGGGATGAATCAGCCCCAGCATTTT; CDR3aa: CARSRQGMNQPQHF; abundance: NA; d_gene: TRBD1; v_gene: TRBV5-3; j_gene: TRBJ1-5
CDR3nt: TGTGCCAGCAGTCCAGGGGACAGGGGAAACTACGAGCAGTACTTC; CDR3aa: CASSPGDRGNYEQYF; abundance: NA; d_gene: TRBD1; v_gene: TRBV5-6; j_gene: TRBJ2-7
CDR3nt: TGTGCCAGCAGCTCCACAGGTAGAAACACCATATATTTT; CDR3aa: CASSSTGRNTIYF; abundance: NA; d_gene: NA; v_gene: TRBV7-9; j_gene: TRBJ1-3
CDR3nt: TGTGCCAGCAGTTCGGGATCATCCTACAATGAGCAGTTCTTC; CDR3aa: CASSSGSSYNEQFF; abundance: NA; d_gene: NA; v_gene: TRBV11-2; j_gene: TRBJ2-1
CDR3nt: TGTGCCTGGAGTGTGGGACCGGGATTTTTCCAGCCCCAGCATTTT; CDR3aa: CAWSVGPGFFQPQHF; abundance: NA; d_gene: NA; v_gene: TRBV30; j_gene: TRBJ1-5
CDR3nt: TGTGCCAGCAGTCCCGCCGGGACAGAACCCTACGAGCAGTACTTC; CDR3aa: CASSPAGTEPYEQYF; abundance: once; d_gene: TRBD1; v_gene: TRBV27; j_gene: TRBJ2-7
CDR3nt: TGCGCCAGCAGGAGGGGGCCTGAAGCTTTCTTT; CDR3aa: CASRRGPEAFF; abundance: few; d_gene: TRBD1; v_gene: TRBV10-1; j_gene: TRBJ1-1
CDR3nt: TGCGCCAGCACCCGGAAAGGGGCCAACTATGGCTACACCTTC; CDR3aa: CASTRKGANYGYTF; abundance: NA; d_gene: NA; v_gene: TRBV10-2; j_gene: TRBJ1-2
CDR3nt: TGTGCCAGCAGCTTGACTAGCGGGAGATCCTACGAGCAGTACTTC; CDR3aa: CASSLTSGRSYEQYF; abundance: NA; d_gene: TRBD2; v_gene: TRBV7-8; j_gene: TRBJ2-7
CDR3nt: TGTGCCAGCAGCTCGGACAGGATTATAGACACCATATATTTT; CDR3aa: CASSSDRIIDTIYF; abundance: once; d_gene: TRBD1; v_gene: TRBV6-5; j_gene: TRBJ1-3
CDR3nt: TGTGCCAGCAGCTTTTCGAGCGGAGGGAACAATGAGCAGTTCTTC; CDR3aa: CASSFSSGGNNEQFF; abundance: NA; d_gene: NA; v_gene: TRBV7-2; j_gene: TRBJ2-1
CDR3nt: TGTGCCAGCAGGACCGGGACAGGGGGCAGTTATGAGCAGTTCTTC; CDR3aa: CASRTGTGGSYEQFF; abundance: NA; d_gene: TRBD1; v_gene: TRBV9; j_gene: TRBJ2-1
CDR3nt: TGCGCCAGCAGCGCCGAACAGGGTAGCACAGATACGCAGTATTTT; CDR3aa: CASSAEQGSTDTQYF; abundance: once; d_gene: NA; v_gene: TRBV5-1; j_gene: TRBJ2-3
CDR3nt: TGTGCCAGCACCCCTGTCCGGACTAGCGGGAGATCCGAGCAGTACTTC; CDR3aa: CASTPVRTSGRSEQYF; abundance: NA; d_gene: TRBD2; v_gene: TRBV2; j_gene: TRBJ2-7
CDR3nt: TGCGCCAGCAGCCCAGGACAGGGTCAAGAGACCCAGTACTTC; CDR3aa: CASSPGQGQETQYF; abundance: once; d_gene: TRBD1; v_gene: TRBV5-1; j_gene: TRBJ2-5
CDR3nt: TGTGCCAGCAGCGGGACTAGCGGGAGGGGAGGCACAGATACGCAGTATTTT; CDR3aa: CASSGTSGRGGTDTQYF; abundance: NA; d_gene: TRBD2; v_gene: TRBV9; j_gene: TRBJ2-3